One and the same sample provided the 6 T cell receptor beta chains below, sequenced in a study of CD8+ T cells in alopecia areata. Once RNA had been extracted, it was reverse transcribed into cDNA to act as the sequencing template. TCRdb's copy holds only in-frame clones and misses some; the assay was immunoSEQ multiplex PCR. The sample records some 170,000 clones, approximately 70% being singletons. The sequenced sample was CD8+ T cells sorted from blood, obtained at week 0. The source is a human donor with alopecia areata.

V gene TRBV13 combines with J gene TRBJ2-5; D might be TRBD1 (6 bases). Germline CDR1 reads PRHDT; CDR2 reads FYEKMQ (reference sequence). Trimming cost V 5 bases and J 4 bases, with 17 bases left between them. The length of the CDR3 is 15 residues. Here the CDR3 reads CASSPSTGQGETQYF. For the CDR3, the DNA is TGTGCCAGCAGCCCTTCGACAGGCCAGGGAGAGACCCAGTACTTC.

This clone has just one count. CDR3 DNA sequence: TGTGCCAGCAGTAGAGACGGACGGGTCGGGGAGACCCAGTACTTC. Amino acid sequence: CASSRDGRVGETQYF. This chain uses TRBV2 with TRBJ2-5; D unresolved. CDR1 SNHLY and CDR2 FYNNEI come from the germline V gene. CDR3 length: 15 amino acids. Trimming took 5 bases from V and 5 from J, leaving 18 bases between them. Full variable domain (rest looked up from reference TRBV2 and TRBJ2-5): EPEVTQTPSHQVTQMGQEVILRCVPISNHLYFYWYRQILGQKVEFLVSFYNNEISEKSEIFDDQFSVERPDGSNFTLKIRSTKLEDSAMYFCASSRDGRVGETQYFGPGTRLLVL.

This clone was observed a few times. The V gene is TRBV7-2, the J gene TRBJ2-3; 8 nucleotides match TRBD2. The V segment lost 8 bases and the J segment 2 bases; nucleotides outside the gene matches: 3. The CDR3 is 13 residues long. Germline V gives CDR1 SGHTA, CDR2 FQGNSA. The DNA of the CDR3 is TGTGCCAGCCGCGGGGGGATCACAGATACGCAGTATTTT. This gives the protein CASRGGITDTQYF.

The rearrangement uses TRBV9 and TRBJ2-7; 7 bases are shared with TRBD1. The CDR3 has 15 residues. CDR1 and CDR2 (germline): SGDLS, YYNGEE. With 3 bases clipped from V and 1 base from J, the junction kept 7 bases outside the gene matches. For the CDR3, the DNA is TGTGCCAGCAGCGCACAACAGGGGTTATCCTACGAGCAGTACTTC. Translated: CASSAQQGLSYEQYF.

J is TRBJ2-7 and V is TRBV29-1; maybe TRBD1 (6 bases). CDR1 is SQVTM and CDR2 is ANQGSEA in the germline V gene. V gave up 6 bases and J gave up 5 bases, with 20 bases separating them. This CDR3 has 14 amino acids. CDR3 sequence reads: CSVTRDTMADEQYF. The CDR3 DNA reads TGCAGCGTGACCCGGGACACTATGGCGGACGAGCAGTACTTC.

This sequence joins TRBV27 and TRBJ2-3; possible D gene TRBD1, 5 bases. The length of the CDR3 is 15 residues. Germline CDR1 MNHEY, CDR2 SMNVEV (reference sequence). Deletions cut 2 bases from V and 4 bases from J, with 13 bases between. CDR3 sequence (DNA): TGTGCCAGCAGTTTAGGTGGCAGGGCAGCAGATACGCAGTATTTT. Protein product: CASSLGGRAADTQYF.